This record covers a single T cell receptor (beta chain). The sample comes from a study of blood T cell repertoires in COVID-19. Assay used: immunoSEQ multiplex PCR; TCRdb lists only in-frame clones, some missing. The table lists tens of thousands of clones, approximately 83% of them singletons, with roughly 28% in the top ten. V was pared by 4 bases and J by 4 bases, with 16 bases between. Germline V gene lookup returns CDR1 SGHTA and CDR2 FQGNSA. The CDR3 length is 15 residues. The receptor's source is a woman at least 80 years old with acute or convalescent COVID-19. This sequence joins TRBV7-2 and TRBJ2-5; tentatively, D is TRBD2 (6 bases). Sequenced input: peripheral blood. CDR3 DNA sequence: TGTGCCAGCAGCTCCCCGGGACTTGGGGGAGAGACCCAGTACTTC. Translating it yields CASSSPGLGGETQYF.